This TCR beta chain was recorded in a study of T cells in Graves' hyperthyroidism and ophthalmopathy. Authors of the study amplified TCR beta CDR3 regions from RNA transcripts. TCR CDR3 regions were first amplified by RT-PCR with HTBI primers. TCRdb passed the multiplex PCR reads through MiXCR, listing each CDR3 protein once. The repertoire consists of roughly 550,000 distinct CDR3 sequences, with more than 15% occurring once and the leading ten covering 25% to 35%. This clonotype showed up many times. What it binds is not known. The CDR3 spans 15 residues. Deletions cut 2 bases from V and 8 bases from J, with 16 bases between. The germline gives CDR1 SGHDN, CDR2 FVKESK. Points from the study as a whole: From stable hyperthyroidism, ophthalmopathy was set apart by a 13 V-J model. Blood also held most thyroid clonotypes expanded beyond 0.001.

The chain joins TRBV14 to TRBJ1-5; D possibly corresponds to TRBD1 (5 bases). This clonotype was sampled from a woman aged 30 to 39 with Graves' ophthalmopathy. Sequenced sample: blood. CDR3 amino acids: CASSQSKGRGEPQHF. The CDR3 DNA sequence: TGTGCCAGCAGCCAATCAAAGGGGCGGGGGGAGCCCCAGCATTTT.